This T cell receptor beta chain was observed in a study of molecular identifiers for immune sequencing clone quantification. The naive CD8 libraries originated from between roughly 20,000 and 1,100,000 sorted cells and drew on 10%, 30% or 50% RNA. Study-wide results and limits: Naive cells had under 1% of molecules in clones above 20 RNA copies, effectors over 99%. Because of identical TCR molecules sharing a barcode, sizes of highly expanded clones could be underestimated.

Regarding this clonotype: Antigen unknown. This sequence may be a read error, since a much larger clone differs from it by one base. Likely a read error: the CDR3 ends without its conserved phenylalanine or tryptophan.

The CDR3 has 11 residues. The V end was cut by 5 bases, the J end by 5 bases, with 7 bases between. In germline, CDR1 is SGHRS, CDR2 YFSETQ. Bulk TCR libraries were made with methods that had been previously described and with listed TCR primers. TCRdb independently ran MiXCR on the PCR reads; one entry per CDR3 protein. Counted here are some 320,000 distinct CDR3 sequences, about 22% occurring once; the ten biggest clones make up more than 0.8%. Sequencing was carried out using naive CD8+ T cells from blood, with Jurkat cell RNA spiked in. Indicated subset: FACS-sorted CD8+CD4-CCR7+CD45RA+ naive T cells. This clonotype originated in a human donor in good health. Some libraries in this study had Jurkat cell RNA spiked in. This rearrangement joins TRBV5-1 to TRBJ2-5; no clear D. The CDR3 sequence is CASSWGETQYL. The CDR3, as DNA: TGCGCCAGCAGTTGGGGTGAGACCCAGTACCTC.